This T cell receptor (beta chain) stems from a study of shared clonotypes between healthy human individuals. Whole-study results and caveats: The diversity represented, both genetic and in exposure history, was limited by few donors. Memory subsets generally showed smaller estimated richness than naive subsets did.

The naive CD8 subset, CD45RO-negative cells positively selected for CCR7, excluded terminally differentiated effector memory CD45RA+ cells. Authors' data handling: Filtering of immunoSEQ junctional sequences could not match full-length read filtering. Assay: immunoSEQ multiplex PCR; the TCRdb copy retains only in-frame clones and omits some. The D gene and trimming were derived from the DNA, and the V and J assignments and clone size from that table. The table lists nearly 2 million clones, about 95% of them singletons. V was trimmed by 5 bases and J by 3 bases, leaving 20 bases between them. Germline V lookup: CDR1 SGHVS, CDR2 FQNEAQ. The CDR3 contains 16 residues. Regarding this clone: Its antigen remains unidentified.

The TCR originated in a man in his late teens or twenties in good health. The chain joins TRBV7-8 to TRBJ2-7, with TRBD1 as a possible D gene (6 bases). Sequenced input: naive CD8+ T cells sorted from blood. The CDR3 loop is CASSRYRASSFYEQYF. In nucleotides, the CDR3 is TGTGCCAGCAGCAGATACAGGGCTTCTAGCTTCTACGAGCAGTACTTC.